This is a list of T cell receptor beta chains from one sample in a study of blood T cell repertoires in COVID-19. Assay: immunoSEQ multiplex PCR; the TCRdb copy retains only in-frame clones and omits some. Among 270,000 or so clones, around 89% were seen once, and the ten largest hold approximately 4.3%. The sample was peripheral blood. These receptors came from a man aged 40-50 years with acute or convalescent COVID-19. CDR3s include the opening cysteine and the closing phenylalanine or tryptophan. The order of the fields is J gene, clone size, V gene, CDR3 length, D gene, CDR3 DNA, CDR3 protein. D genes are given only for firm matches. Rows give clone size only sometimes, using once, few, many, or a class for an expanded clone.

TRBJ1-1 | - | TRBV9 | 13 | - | TGTGCCAGCAGCTTCGGGACTGACACTGAAGCTTTCTTT | CASSFGTDTEAFF
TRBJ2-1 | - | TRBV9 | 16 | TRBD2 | TGTGCCAGCAGTGATAAACTAGCGGGCCGTTACAATGAGCAGTTCTTC | CASSDKLAGRYNEQFF
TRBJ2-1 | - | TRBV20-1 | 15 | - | TGCAGTGCTAGTGCTCCGTCCGGCTCCTACAATGAGCAGTTCTTC | CSASAPSGSYNEQFF
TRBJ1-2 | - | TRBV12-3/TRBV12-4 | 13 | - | TGTGCCAGCAGTACGGAACAAAGCGGGGGCTACACCTTC | CASSTEQSGGYTF
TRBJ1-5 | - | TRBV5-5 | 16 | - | TGTGCCAGCAGCTTGGTAGGTCAGGGGAGCAATCAGCCCCAGCATTTT | CASSLVGQGSNQPQHF
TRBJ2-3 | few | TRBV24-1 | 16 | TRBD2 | TGTGCCACCAGTGACTTTAGCGGGGTAAGCACAGATACGCAGTATTTT | CATSDFSGVSTDTQYF
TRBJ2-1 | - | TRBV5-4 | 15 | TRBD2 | TGTGCCAGCAGCCGCGGGGGGGCCAATAGCAATGAGCAGTTCTTC | CASSRGGANSNEQFF
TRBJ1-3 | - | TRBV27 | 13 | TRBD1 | TGTGCCAGCAGTGGACAGGGTGGAAACACCATATATTTT | CASSGQGGNTIYF
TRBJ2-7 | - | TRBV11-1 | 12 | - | TGTGCCAGCAGCTTAGGCCAGTACGAGCAGTACTTC | CASSLGQYEQYF
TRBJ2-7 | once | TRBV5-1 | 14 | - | TGCGCCAGCAGCTCCGGGGGTTCGACCTACGAGCAGTACTTC | CASSSGGSTYEQYF
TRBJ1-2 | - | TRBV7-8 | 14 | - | TGTGCCAGCAGCTTAAGCCCGGAGCGCGATGGCTACACCTTC | CASSLSPERDGYTF
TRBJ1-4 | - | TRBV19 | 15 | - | TGTGCCAGTAGTCGGTCAGGGGCCCTAGGCGAAAAACTGTTTTTT | CASSRSGALGEKLFF
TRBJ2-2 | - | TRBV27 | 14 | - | TGTGCCAGCAGACTCCCAGGGTACACCGGGGAGCTGTTTTTT | CASRLPGYTGELFF
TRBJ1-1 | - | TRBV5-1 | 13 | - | TGCGCCAGCAGCTTGGTTCAGGACAGTTACGCTTTCTTT | CASSLVQDSYAFF
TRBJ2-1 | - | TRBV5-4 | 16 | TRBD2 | TGTGCCAGCAGCTTGGCCGGGGGGGGCCTGGACAATGAGCAGTTCTTC | CASSLAGGGLDNEQFF
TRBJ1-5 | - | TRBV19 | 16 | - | TGTGCCAGTAGTACCCGCCCTTTCTCCAACGGTCAGCCCCAGCATTTT | CASSTRPFSNGQPQHF
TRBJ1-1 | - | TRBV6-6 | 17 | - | TGTGCCAGCAGTCACGGGACACTGGGGGCGATGAACACTGAAGCTTTCTTT | CASSHGTLGAMNTEAFF
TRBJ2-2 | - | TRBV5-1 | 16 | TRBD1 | TGCGCCAGCAGCCCACCGGGACAGGGGGCCGTCGGGGAGCTGTTTTTT | CASSPPGQGAVGELFF
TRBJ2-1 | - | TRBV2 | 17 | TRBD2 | TGTGCCAGCGGTAGTAGCGGGGGGCGGTGGTCCTACAATGAGCAGTTCTTC | CASGSSGGRWSYNEQFF
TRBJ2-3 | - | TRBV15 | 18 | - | TGTGCCACCAGCAGAGATTTGTCAGGGCCCCACCGCACAGATACGCAGTATTTT | CATSRDLSGPHRTDTQYF
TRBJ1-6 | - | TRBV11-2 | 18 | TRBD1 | TGTGCCAGCAGCTTAGGGACAGGGTCCGTATCCTATAATTCACCCCTCCACTTT | CASSLGTGSVSYNSPLHF
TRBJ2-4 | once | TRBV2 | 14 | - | TGTGCCAGCAGTGAATCCCTAGCCAAAAACATTCAGTACTTC | CASSESLAKNIQYF
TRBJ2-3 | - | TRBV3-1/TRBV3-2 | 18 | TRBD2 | TGTGCCAGCAGCCATAAAGGGTTGAGCGGGGCTAGCACAGATACGCAGTATTTT | CASSHKGLSGASTDTQYF
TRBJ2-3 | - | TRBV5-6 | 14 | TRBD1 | TGTGCCAGCAGCTTGGCCAGGGGGACACATACGCAGTATTTT | CASSLARGTHTQYF
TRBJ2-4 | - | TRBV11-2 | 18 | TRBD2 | TGTGCCAGCAGCTCTTTGACTAGCGGGGGGATAGCCAAAAACATTCAGTACTTC | CASSSLTSGGIAKNIQYF
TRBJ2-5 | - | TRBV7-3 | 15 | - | TGTGCCAGCAGCTTATCGGGCATGCCAGGGGAGACCCAGTACTTC | CASSLSGMPGETQYF
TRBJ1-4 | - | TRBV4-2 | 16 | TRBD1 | TGTGCCAGCAGCCTTAACCCGGGACAGATAAATGAAAAACTGTTTTTT | CASSLNPGQINEKLFF
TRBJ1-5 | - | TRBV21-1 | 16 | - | TGTGCCAGCAGCAATGACAGGGGACTCCCTAATCAGCCCCAGCATTTT | CASSNDRGLPNQPQHF